This T cell receptor (beta chain) was found in a study of blood T cell repertoires in COVID-19 (dated by TCRdb to 2018 to 2021). A note on the overall study: Collaborator samples came from the United States, Italy and Spain and covered acute and convalescent phases of COVID-19. The dataset comprised deeply sampled blood TCRbeta repertoires from subjects exposed to, actively infected with, or recovered from COVID-19. Nearly every sample came with metadata listing a de-identified subject ID, COVID-19 status, age in years and sex. Samples came from the ongoing ImmuneRACE study (first 160 participants) plus 1,254 subjects from 6 global collaborators. Where HLA class I and class II types were available, the types were taken from metadata supplied by the sample provider, not from assay-based typing. The prospective study material was composed of cDNA or gDNA derived from T cells, B-cell-depleted T cells, or PBMCs. The repertoires were made available in a free public database intended to serve as a resource for research on the immune response to SARS-CoV-2. General conclusions and limits of the study: The quantity of clinical and demographic metadata differed by source and by participant and was supplied without curation.

The CDR3 spans 14 residues, from the cysteine through the phenylalanine. Only the CDR3 portion is preserved as DNA: 42 bases, with reading frame beginning at the first base. The germline V gene encodes CDR1 SQVTM and CDR2 ANQGSEA. V loses 3 bases, J loses 4 bases, and the germline ends lie 15 bases apart. The immunoSEQ Assay, a bias-controlled multiplex PCR, was used to amplify TCRbeta CDR3 regions from genomic DNA. The authors' analysis ran thus. The number of nucleated cells in each sample was estimated by amplification of reference gene primers within the assay. To quantify the absolute abundance of each unique TCRbeta CDR3 rearrangement, sequence reads were collapsed and filtered. For each sample, productive Simpson clonality was calculated as the square root of Simpson's diversity index across productive rearrangements. The clones in this table, taken by TCRdb from immuneACCESS, are in-frame only. Not every clone is retained; where verified, under half of the shortfall comes from an unresolved V gene, and the cause of the rest is unknown. V and J calls and clone size are copied from that table; D and trimming were computed from the DNA. The sample yields fewer than 300,000 clones; 85% were counted once. Clones ranked in the top ten supply about 2.3% of the sample.

Remarks on this clone: Its specific antigen is unknown. Base qualities are not at hand, and no much larger clone is one base apart.

Participants in the prospective study were aged roughly 18 to 89 years, lived in more than 20 United States geographic areas, and enrolled through a virtual design. Cohort assignment in the prospective study relied on participant-reported clinical history from a screening survey and a study questionnaire. Recovered participants in ImmuneRACE Cohort 3 were defined as having two consecutive negative NP/OP PCR tests, clearance from a healthcare professional, or resolution of symptoms. In the prospective study, whole blood, serum and a nasopharyngeal or oropharyngeal swab were collected from each participant by mobile phlebotomists. Prospective study participants could optionally give additional blood draws and questionnaires over an approximately two-month period. Before DNA extraction, blood samples from the prospective study were shipped at room temperature or frozen.

The sequencing input was PBMCs or T cells enriched from blood (not recorded which). This clonotype was sampled from a woman between 45 and 65 years old who had recovered from COVID-19. This receptor chain uses TRBV29-1 and TRBJ1-1; a tentative D call is TRBD1 (5 bases match). The CDR3 protein sequence reads: CSVEPVRGGTEAFF. The nucleotide sequence is TGCAGCGTTGAGCCCGTGCGGGGGGGCACTGAAGCTTTCTTT.